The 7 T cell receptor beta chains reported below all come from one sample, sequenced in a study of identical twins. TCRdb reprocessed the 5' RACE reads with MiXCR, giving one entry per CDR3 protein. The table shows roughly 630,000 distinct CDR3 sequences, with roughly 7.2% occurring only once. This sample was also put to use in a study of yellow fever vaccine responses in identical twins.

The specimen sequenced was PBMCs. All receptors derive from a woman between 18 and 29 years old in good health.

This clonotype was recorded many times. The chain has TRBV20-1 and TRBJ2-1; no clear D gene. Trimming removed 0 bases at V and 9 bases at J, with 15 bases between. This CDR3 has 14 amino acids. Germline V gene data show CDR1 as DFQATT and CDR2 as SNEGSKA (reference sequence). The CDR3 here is CSAREFVLVGEQFF. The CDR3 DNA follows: TGCAGTGCTAGAGAATTCGTGCTCGTGGGTGAGCAGTTCTTC.

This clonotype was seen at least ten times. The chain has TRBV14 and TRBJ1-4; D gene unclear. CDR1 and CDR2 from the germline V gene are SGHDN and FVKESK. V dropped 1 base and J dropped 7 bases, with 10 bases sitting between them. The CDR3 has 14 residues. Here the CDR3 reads CASSQVQELEKLFF. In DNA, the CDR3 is TGTGCCAGCAGCCAAGTCCAGGAACTTGAAAAACTGTTTTTT. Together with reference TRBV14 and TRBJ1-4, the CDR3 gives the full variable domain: EAGVTQFPSHSVIEKGQTVTLRCDPISGHDNLYWYRRVMGKEIKFLLHFVKESKQDESGMPNNRFLAERTGGTYSTLKVQPAELEDSGVYFCASSQVQELEKLFFGSGTQLSVL.

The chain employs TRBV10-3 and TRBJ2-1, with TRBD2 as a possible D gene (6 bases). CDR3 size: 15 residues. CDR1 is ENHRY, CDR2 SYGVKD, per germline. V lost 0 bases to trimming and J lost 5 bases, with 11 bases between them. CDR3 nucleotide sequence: TGTGCCATCAGTGAGTCTCAGCGGGCCAACAATGAGCAGTTCTTC. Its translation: CAISESQRANNEQFF.

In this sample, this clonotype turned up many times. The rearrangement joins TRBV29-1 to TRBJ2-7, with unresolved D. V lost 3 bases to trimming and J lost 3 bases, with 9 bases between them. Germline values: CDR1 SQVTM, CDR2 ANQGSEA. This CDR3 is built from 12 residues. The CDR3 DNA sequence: TGCAGCGTTGAGGTGACGAACTACGAGCAGTACTTC. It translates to CSVEVTNYEQYF.

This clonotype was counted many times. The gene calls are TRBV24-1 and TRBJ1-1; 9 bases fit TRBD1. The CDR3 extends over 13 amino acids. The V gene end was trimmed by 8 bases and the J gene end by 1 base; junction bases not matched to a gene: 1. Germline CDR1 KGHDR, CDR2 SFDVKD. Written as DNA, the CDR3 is TGTGCCACCAAGGGACAGGGGAACACTGAAGCTTTCTTT. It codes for CATKGQGNTEAFF.

The DNA for the CDR3 is TGTGCCAGCAGCCCACTCCGGACAGTTAGCTCCTACAATGAGCAGTTCTTC. As protein: CASSPLRTVSSYNEQFF. The chain couples TRBV11-2 to TRBJ2-1; tentatively, D is TRBD1 (6 bases). CDR1 SGHAT and CDR2 FQNNGV come from the germline V gene. The CDR3 runs to 17 residues. Deletions cut 5 bases from V and 0 bases from J, with 17 bases between.

CDR3 in DNA: TGTGCCAGCAGCCAGGGACTAGCGGGCGGGGTGCAAGAGACCCAGTACTTC. This translates into CASSQGLAGGVQETQYF. The J gene is TRBJ2-5, the V gene TRBV11-2; 12 bases line up with TRBD2. The CDR3 is made up of 17 amino acids. The junction had 9 bases not matched to a gene; V was cut back by 5 bases and J by 2 bases. Germline CDR1 and CDR2: SGHAT and FQNNGV.